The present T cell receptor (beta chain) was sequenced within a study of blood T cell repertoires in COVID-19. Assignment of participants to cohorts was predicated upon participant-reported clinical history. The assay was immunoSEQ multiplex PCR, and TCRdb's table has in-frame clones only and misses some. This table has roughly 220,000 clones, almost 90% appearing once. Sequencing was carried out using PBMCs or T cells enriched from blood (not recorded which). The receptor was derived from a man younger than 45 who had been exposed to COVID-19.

The CDR3 DNA sequence: TGTGCCAGCAGTTTATCAGGGGGCCAGCCCCAGCATTTT. This encodes CASSLSGGQPQHF. The V gene is TRBV12-3 or TRBV12-4, the J gene TRBJ1-5; 8 bases match TRBD1. V trimming: 2 bases; J trimming: 7 bases; junction bases outside the gene matches: 1. The CDR3 is 13 residues long.